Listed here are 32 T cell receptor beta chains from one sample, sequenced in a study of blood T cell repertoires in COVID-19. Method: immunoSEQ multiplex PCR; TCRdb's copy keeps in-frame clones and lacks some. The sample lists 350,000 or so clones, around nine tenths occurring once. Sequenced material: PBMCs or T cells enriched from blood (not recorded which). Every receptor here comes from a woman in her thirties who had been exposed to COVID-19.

The CDR3 spells CASSPSRRNEQFF. The CDR3 nucleotides read TGTGCCAGCAGCCCTAGCCGTCGGAATGAGCAGTTCTTC. V and J are TRBV12-3 or TRBV12-4 and TRBJ2-1; D might be TRBD2 (5 bases). With 6 bases removed from V and 7 bases from J, the gap between germline ends came to 13 bases. The CDR3 runs 13 residues.

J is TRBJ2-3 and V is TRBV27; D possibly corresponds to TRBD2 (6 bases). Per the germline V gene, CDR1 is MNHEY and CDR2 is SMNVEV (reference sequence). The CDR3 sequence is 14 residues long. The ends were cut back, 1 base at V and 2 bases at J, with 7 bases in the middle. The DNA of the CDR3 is TGTGCCAGCAGTTTATGGACTAACACAGATACGCAGTATTTT. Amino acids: CASSLWTNTDTQYF.

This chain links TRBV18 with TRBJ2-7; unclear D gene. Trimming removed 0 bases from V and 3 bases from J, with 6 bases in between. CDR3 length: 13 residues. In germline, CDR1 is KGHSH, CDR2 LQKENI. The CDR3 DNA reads TGTGCCAGCTCACCACCGAGTATCTACGAGCAGTACTTC. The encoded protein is CASSPPSIYEQYF. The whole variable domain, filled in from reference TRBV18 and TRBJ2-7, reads NAGVMQNPRHLVRRRGQEARLRCSPMKGHSHVYWYRQLPEEGLKFMVYLQKENIIDESGMPKERFSAEFPKEGPSILRIQQVVRGDSAAYFCASSPPSIYEQYFGPGTRLTVT.

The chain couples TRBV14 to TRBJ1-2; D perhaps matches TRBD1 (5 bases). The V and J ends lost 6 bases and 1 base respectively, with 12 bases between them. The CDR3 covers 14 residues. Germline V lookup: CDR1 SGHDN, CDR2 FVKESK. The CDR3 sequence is CASRRSQGNYGYTF. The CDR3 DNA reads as TGTGCCAGCAGACGGAGCCAGGGTAACTATGGCTACACCTTC.

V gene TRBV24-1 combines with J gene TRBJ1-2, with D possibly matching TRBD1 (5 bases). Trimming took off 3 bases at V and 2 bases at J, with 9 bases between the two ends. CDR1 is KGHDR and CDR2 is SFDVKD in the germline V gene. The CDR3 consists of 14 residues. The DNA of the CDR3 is TGTGCCACCAGTGATGCGGGACTGAACTATGGCTACACCTTC. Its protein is CATSDAGLNYGYTF.

CDR3 amino acids: CASSPLESSYEQYF. CDR3 coding DNA: TGCGCCAGCAGCCCGCTGGAGAGCTCCTACGAGCAGTACTTC. The rearrangement joins TRBV5-1 to TRBJ2-7; D call uncertain. The CDR3 extends over 14 amino acids. With 4 bases removed from V and 0 bases from J, the gap between germline ends came to 11 bases. Germline loops: CDR1 SGHRS, CDR2 YFSETQ.

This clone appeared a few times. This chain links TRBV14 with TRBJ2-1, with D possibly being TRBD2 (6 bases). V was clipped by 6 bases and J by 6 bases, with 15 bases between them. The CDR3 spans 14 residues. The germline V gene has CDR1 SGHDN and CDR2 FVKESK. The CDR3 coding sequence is TGTGCCAGCAGTCGACTAGGGGACTTCAATGAGCAGTTCTTC. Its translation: CASSRLGDFNEQFF.

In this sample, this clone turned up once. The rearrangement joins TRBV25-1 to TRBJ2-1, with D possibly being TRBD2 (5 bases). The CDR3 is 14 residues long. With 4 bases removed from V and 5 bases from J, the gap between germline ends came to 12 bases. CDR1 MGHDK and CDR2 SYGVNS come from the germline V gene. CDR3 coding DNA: TGTGCCAGCAGTGCGGCCTGGCGGGACAATGAGCAGTTCTTC. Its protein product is CASSAAWRDNEQFF.

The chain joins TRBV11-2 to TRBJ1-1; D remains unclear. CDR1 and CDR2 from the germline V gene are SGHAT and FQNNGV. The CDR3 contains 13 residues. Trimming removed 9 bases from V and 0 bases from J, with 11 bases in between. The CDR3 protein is CASLLKVNTEAFF. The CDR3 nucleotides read TGTGCCAGTCTACTAAAGGTGAACACTGAAGCTTTCTTT.

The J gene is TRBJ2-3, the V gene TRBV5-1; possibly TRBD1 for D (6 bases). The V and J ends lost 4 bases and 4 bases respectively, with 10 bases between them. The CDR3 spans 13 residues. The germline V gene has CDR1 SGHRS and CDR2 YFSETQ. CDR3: CASSQQGADTQYF. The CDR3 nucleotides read TGCGCCAGCAGCCAACAGGGAGCAGATACGCAGTATTTT.

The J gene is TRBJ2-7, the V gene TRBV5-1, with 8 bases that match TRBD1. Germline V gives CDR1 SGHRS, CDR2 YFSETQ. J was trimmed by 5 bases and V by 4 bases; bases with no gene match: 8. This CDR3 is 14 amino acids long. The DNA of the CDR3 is TGCGCCAGCAGCGGCTCGCAGGGGGCCCACGAGCAGTACTTC. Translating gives CASSGSQGAHEQYF.

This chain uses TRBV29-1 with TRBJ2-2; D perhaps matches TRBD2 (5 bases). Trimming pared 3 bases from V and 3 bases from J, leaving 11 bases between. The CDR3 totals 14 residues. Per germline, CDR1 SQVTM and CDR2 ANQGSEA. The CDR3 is CSVDPGLYTGELFF. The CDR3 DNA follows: TGCAGCGTTGACCCTGGACTGTACACCGGGGAGCTGTTTTTT.

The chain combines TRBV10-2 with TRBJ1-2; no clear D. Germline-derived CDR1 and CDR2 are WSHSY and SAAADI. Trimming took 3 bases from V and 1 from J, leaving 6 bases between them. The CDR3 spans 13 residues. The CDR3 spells CASSERSNYGYTF. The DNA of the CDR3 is TGCGCCAGCAGTGAACGCAGTAACTATGGCTACACCTTC.

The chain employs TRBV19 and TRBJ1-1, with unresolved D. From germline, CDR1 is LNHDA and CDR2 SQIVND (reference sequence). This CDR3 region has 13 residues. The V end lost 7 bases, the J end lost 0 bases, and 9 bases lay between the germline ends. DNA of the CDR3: TGTGCCAGTACGAGGTTTTTGAACACTGAAGCTTTCTTT. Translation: CASTRFLNTEAFF.

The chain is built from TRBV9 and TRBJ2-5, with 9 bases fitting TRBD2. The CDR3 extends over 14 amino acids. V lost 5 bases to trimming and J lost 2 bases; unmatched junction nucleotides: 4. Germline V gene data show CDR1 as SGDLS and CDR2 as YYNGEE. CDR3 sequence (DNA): TGTGCCAGCAGTCCGGGACTAGCACAAGAGACCCAGTACTTC. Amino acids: CASSPGLAQETQYF.

The CDR3 nucleotides read TGCGCCAGCAGCATGGCGTCCGGGAGCGACTCTGGAAACACCATATATTTT. Protein product: CASSMASGSDSGNTIYF. The chain carries TRBV5-1 and TRBJ1-3; D is uncertain. This CDR3 is built from 17 residues. V lost 4 bases, J lost 0 bases, and 17 bases lay in between. The V gene's germline CDR1 is SGHRS and CDR2 YFSETQ.

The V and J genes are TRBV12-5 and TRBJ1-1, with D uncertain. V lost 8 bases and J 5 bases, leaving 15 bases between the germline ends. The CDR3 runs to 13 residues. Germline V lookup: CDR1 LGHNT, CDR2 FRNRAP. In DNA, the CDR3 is TGTGCTAGTTCTATTTCCCCTGTGACTGAAGCTTTCTTT. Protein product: CASSISPVTEAFF.

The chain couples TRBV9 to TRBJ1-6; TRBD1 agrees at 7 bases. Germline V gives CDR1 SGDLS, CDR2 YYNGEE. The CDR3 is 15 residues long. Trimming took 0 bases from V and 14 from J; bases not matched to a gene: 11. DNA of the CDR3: TGTGCCAGCAGCGTAGAAGGGGGCGTCTCCAGGGCCCTCCACTTT. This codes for CASSVEGGVSRALHF.

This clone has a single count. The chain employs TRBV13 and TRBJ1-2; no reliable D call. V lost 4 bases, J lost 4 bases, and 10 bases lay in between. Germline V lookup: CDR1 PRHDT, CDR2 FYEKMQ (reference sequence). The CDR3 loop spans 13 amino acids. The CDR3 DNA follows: TGTGCCAGCAGCTCTCTCGAGCTCTATGGCTACACCTTC. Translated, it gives CASSSLELYGYTF.

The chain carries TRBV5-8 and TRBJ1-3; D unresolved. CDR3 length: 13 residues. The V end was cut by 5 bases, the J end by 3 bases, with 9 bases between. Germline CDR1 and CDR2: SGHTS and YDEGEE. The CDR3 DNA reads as TGTGCCAGCAGGGTAATCGGTGGAAACACCATATATTTT. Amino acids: CASRVIGGNTIYF.

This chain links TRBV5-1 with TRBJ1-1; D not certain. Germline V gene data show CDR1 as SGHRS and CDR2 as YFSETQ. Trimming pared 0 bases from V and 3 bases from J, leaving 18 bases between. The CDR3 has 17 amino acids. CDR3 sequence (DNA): TGCGCCAGCAGCTTGGCGGCAGGTGGGGTGGAGGACACTGAAGCTTTCTTT. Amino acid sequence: CASSLAAGGVEDTEAFF.

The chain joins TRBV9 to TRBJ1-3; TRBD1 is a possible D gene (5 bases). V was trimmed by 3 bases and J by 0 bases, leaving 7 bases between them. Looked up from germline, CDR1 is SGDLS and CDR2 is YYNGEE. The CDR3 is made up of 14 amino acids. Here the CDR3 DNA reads TGTGCCAGCAGCGCCAGGGACTCTGGAAACACCATATATTTT. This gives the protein CASSARDSGNTIYF. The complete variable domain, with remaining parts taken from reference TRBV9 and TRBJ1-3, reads DSGVTQTPKHLITATGQRVTLRCSPRSGDLSVYWYQQSLDQGLQFLIQYYNGEERAKGNILERFSAQQFPDLHSELNLSSLELGDSALYFCASSARDSGNTIYFGEGSWLTVV.

As DNA, the CDR3 is TGTGCCAGCGGTGGGGCGGGACCCAACAACTATGGCTACACCTTC. Protein product: CASGGAGPNNYGYTF. The gene calls are TRBV9 and TRBJ1-2; D is perhaps TRBD1 (5 bases). The CDR3 spans 15 residues. Germline V CDR1 and CDR2: SGDLS, YYNGEE. Trimming removed 7 bases at V and 2 bases at J, with 18 bases between.

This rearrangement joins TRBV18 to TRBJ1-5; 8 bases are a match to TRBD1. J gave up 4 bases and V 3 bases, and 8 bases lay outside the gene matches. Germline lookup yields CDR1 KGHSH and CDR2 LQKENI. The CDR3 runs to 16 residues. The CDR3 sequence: CASSPQAGGENQPQHF. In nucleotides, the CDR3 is TGTGCCAGCTCACCGCAGGCAGGGGGCGAGAATCAGCCCCAGCATTTT.

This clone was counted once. The CDR3, as DNA: TGTGCCAGCAGCTCCGGGACTAGCGGCTCCTACGAGCAGTACTTC. It encodes CASSSGTSGSYEQYF. The chain recombines TRBV7-6 with TRBJ2-7; 11 bases are shared with TRBD2. The CDR3 consists of 15 residues. Unmatched junction bases numbered 2, after V lost 4 bases and J lost 0 bases. Germline V gene sequence: CDR1 SGHVS, CDR2 FNYEAQ.

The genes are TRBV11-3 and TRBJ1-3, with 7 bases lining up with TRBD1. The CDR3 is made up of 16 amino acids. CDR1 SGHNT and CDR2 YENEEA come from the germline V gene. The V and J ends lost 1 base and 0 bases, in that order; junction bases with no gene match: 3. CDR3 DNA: TGTGCCAGCAGCTTAGGAAGACAGGGCTCTGGAAACACCATATATTTT. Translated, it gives CASSLGRQGSGNTIYF. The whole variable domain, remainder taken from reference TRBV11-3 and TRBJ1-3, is EAGVVQSPRYKIIEKKQPVAFWCNPISGHNTLYWYLQNLGQGPELLIRYENEEAVDDSQLPKDRFSAERLKGVDSTLKIQPAELGDSAVYLCASSLGRQGSGNTIYFGEGSWLTVV.

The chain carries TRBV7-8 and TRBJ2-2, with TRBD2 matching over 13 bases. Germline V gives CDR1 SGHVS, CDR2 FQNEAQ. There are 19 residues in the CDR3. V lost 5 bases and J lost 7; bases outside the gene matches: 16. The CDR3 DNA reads TGTGCCAGCAGCCTTGGACACTCTCGGACTAGCGGGAGTGGCGGGGAGCTGTTTTTT. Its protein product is CASSLGHSRTSGSGGELFF.

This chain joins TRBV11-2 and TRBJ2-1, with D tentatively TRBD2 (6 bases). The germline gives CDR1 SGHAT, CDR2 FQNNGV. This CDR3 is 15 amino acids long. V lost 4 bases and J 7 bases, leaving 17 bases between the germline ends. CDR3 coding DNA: TGTGCCAGCAGCTCACGGGGGAGGCCCGATAATGAGCAGTTCTTC. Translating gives CASSSRGRPDNEQFF.

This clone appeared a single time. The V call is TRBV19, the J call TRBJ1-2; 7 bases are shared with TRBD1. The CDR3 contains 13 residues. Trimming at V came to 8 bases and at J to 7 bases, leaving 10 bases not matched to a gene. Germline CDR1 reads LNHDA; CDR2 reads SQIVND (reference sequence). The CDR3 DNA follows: TGTGCCAGTCCCTCCACAGGGGATCGTGGCTACACCTTC. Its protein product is CASPSTGDRGYTF.

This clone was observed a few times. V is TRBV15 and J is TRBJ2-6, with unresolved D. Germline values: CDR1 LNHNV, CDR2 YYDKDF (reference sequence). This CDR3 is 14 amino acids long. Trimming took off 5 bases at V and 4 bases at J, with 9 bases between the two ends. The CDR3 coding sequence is TGTGCCACCAGCGCCGGGTACGGGGCCAACGTCCTGACTTTC. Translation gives CATSAGYGANVLTF.

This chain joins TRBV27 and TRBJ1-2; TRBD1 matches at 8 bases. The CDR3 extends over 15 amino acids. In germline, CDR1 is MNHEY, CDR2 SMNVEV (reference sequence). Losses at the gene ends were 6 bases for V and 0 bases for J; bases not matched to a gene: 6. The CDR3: CASREQGGANYGYTF. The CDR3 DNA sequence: TGTGCCAGCAGAGAACAGGGGGGAGCTAACTATGGCTACACCTTC.

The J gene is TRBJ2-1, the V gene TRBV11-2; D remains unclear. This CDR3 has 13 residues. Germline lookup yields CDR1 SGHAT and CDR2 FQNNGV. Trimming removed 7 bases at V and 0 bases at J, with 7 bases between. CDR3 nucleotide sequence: TGTGCCAGCACCGCAGGCTCCTACAATGAGCAGTTCTTC. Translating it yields CASTAGSYNEQFF.